The source of this T cell receptor (beta chain) is a study of cytomegalovirus exposure and HLA in healthy donors. General observations from the study: Of the V segments, some could not be distinguished, including TRBV6-2 and TRBV6-3, and were excluded.

To note about this clone: Its antigen is unidentified.

The PCR had 60 Vbeta and 13 Jbeta primers. Profiled with immunoSEQ multiplex PCR; TCRdb holds only in-frame clones, not every one. The sample lists 30,000 to 40,000 clones, over 60% occurring once. The V end was cut by 1 base, the J end by 7 bases, with 11 bases between. Germline CDR1 and CDR2: SNHLY and FYNNEI. This CDR3 is built from 15 residues. V gene TRBV2 combines with J gene TRBJ1-6, with D perhaps TRBD1 (6 bases). The sequence was collected from a man aged 40-49 years in good health and CMV-seropositive. Sequencing was carried out using PBMCs. CDR3 in DNA: TGTGCCAGCAGTGAAGATCAGGGGACAAATTCACCCCTCCACTTT. It specifies CASSEDQGTNSPLHF.